This is a list of T cell receptor beta chains from one sample in a study of cytomegalovirus exposure and HLA in healthy donors. Method: immunoSEQ multiplex PCR; TCRdb's copy keeps in-frame clones and lacks some. The top ten hold over 0.95% of the sample, which has under 300,000 clones, 65% to 90% seen once. Sequenced material: PBMCs. The source of these receptors is a woman between 18 and 29 years old in good health and CMV-seronegative. Both conserved end residues are part of each CDR3. A D gene is named only where the DNA matches it firmly. The size field is filled for only some rows; it gives once, few, many or a size class.

v_call,d_call,clone_size,j_call,cdr3_aa,cdr3_nt
TRBV30,-,-,TRBJ2-7,CAWSFARGTWAYEQYF,TGTGCCTGGAGTTTTGCGCGTGGGACATGGGCCTACGAGCAGTACTTC
TRBV5-6,-,-,TRBJ1-1,CASSLVAGALPMNTEAFF,TGTGCCAGCAGCTTGGTGGCAGGGGCCCTCCCAATGAACACTGAAGCTTTCTTT
TRBV4-1,TRBD2,-,TRBJ2-5,CASSLYGPAGVEETQYF,TGCGCCAGCAGCCTATACGGCCCAGCGGGAGTGGAAGAGACCCAGTACTTC
TRBV4-1,TRBD2,-,TRBJ2-1,CASSETSGIYNEQFF,TGCGCCAGCAGCGAGACTAGCGGGATCTACAATGAGCAGTTCTTC
TRBV29-1,-,-,TRBJ1-2,CSVEDTGGGYTF,TGCAGCGTTGAAGACACTGGGGGGGGCTACACCTTC
TRBV2,TRBD1,-,TRBJ1-1,CASSENLRTGGGNLNTEAFF,TGTGCCAGCAGTGAAAATCTCAGGACAGGGGGTGGAAATTTGAACACTGAAGCTTTCTTT
TRBV5-4,TRBD2,-,TRBJ2-7,CASSLGTSGSGEQYF,TGTGCCAGCAGCTTGGGGACTAGCGGGAGTGGTGAGCAGTACTTC
TRBV10-3,TRBD1,-,TRBJ2-7,CAISIGTGVYEQYF,TGTGCCATCAGCATCGGGACAGGGGTCTACGAGCAGTACTTC
TRBV6-6,-,-,TRBJ1-3,CACQGGTGNTIYF,TGTGCCTGCCAGGGTGGAACTGGAAACACCATATATTTT
TRBV9,TRBD1,-,TRBJ1-5,CASSTPTGNLGQPQHF,TGTGCCAGCAGCACACCGACAGGGAATCTAGGGCAGCCCCAGCATTTT
TRBV25-1,-,-,TRBJ2-1,CASNGDINEQFF,TGTGCCAGCAATGGGGACATCAATGAGCAGTTCTTC
TRBV28,-,-,TRBJ1-2,CASSFGYGYTF,TGTGCCAGCAGTTTCGGCTATGGCTACACCTTC
TRBV5-4,-,-,TRBJ1-2,CASSRGGRIGDGYTF,TGTGCCAGCAGCCGCGGGGGCCGAATAGGAGATGGCTACACCTTC
TRBV2,-,-,TRBJ1-1,CASSEGLRAGRPGAFF,TGTGCCAGCAGTGAGGGCTTAAGGGCAGGCCGACCGGGGGCTTTCTTT
TRBV27,-,-,TRBJ2-1,CASSLYFRVRYNEQFF,TGTGCCAGCAGTCTTTACTTTCGGGTCCGGTACAATGAGCAGTTCTTC
TRBV5-1,TRBD1,-,TRBJ1-1,CASRRTGENTEAFF,TGCGCCAGCAGAAGGACAGGGGAGAACACTGAAGCTTTCTTT
TRBV4-3,-,-,TRBJ2-7,CASSQQPAASYEQYF,TGCGCCAGCAGCCAACAACCAGCGGCGTCCTACGAGCAGTACTTC
TRBV5-1,-,-,TRBJ2-5,CASSFGSQDETQYF,TGCGCCAGCAGCTTTGGTTCGCAGGATGAGACCCAGTACTTC
TRBV5-1,-,-,TRBJ2-7,CASSLSTPYEQYF,TGCGCCAGCAGCCTTTCCACTCCTTACGAGCAGTACTTC
TRBV7-7,TRBD1,-,TRBJ2-3,CASSLTGVRTDTQYF,TGTGCCAGCAGCTTAACAGGGGTCAGGACAGATACGCAGTATTTT
TRBV30,TRBD1,-,TRBJ2-5,CAWMKQGAQETQYF,TGTGCCTGGATGAAACAGGGGGCACAAGAGACCCAGTACTTC
TRBV7-9,-,few,TRBJ1-1,CASSLEGAGNTEAFF,TGTGCCAGCAGCCTTGAAGGGGCTGGGAACACTGAAGCTTTCTTT
TRBV18,TRBD2,-,TRBJ2-7,CASSSYSGTTSSYEQYF,TGTGCCAGCTCCTCATATTCCGGGACTACCTCATCCTACGAGCAGTACTTC
TRBV4-3,TRBD2,-,TRBJ2-1,CASSQGLAGEENGNEQFF,TGCGCCAGCAGCCAGGGGCTAGCGGGGGAGGAAAATGGCAATGAGCAGTTCTTC
TRBV28,-,-,TRBJ1-5,CASSSGQPFSNQPQHF,TGTGCCAGCAGTTCCGGACAGCCGTTTAGCAATCAGCCCCAGCATTTT
TRBV6-5,TRBD1,once,TRBJ1-3,CASSYSEGAVGNTIYF,TGTGCCAGCAGTTACTCAGAGGGGGCAGTTGGAAACACCATATATTTT
TRBV27,TRBD1,-,TRBJ1-4,CASSSGQGDEKLFF,TGTGCCAGCAGTAGTGGCCAGGGGGATGAAAAACTGTTTTTT
TRBV28,-,-,TRBJ1-2,CASIASGAGHGYTF,TGTGCCAGCATCGCGAGTGGGGCCGGTCATGGCTACACCTTC
TRBV28,-,-,TRBJ1-6,CASSLLSAGSGALHF,TGTGCCAGCAGTTTACTCTCAGCTGGCTCGGGAGCCCTCCACTTT
TRBV5-6,-,-,TRBJ1-1,CASSLADRQGAEAFF,TGTGCCAGCAGCTTGGCCGACAGGCAGGGCGCTGAAGCTTTCTTT
TRBV11-1,-,once,TRBJ2-3,CASSLPQGGPGTDTQYF,TGTGCCAGCAGCTTACCCCAGGGGGGCCCCGGCACAGATACGCAGTATTTT
TRBV5-1,-,once,TRBJ2-3,CASSLVPRGLSDTQYF,TGCGCCAGCAGCTTGGTCCCCCGGGGTTTATCAGATACGCAGTATTTT
TRBV28,TRBD1,-,TRBJ1-1,CASTTQIETGPNTEAFF,TGTGCCAGCACCACCCAGATCGAGACAGGGCCGAACACTGAAGCTTTCTTT
TRBV15,-,-,TRBJ1-5,CATSRDHIGGQGLNQPQHF,TGTGCCACCAGCAGAGATCATATCGGAGGTCAGGGACTTAATCAGCCCCAGCATTTT
TRBV27,TRBD1,few,TRBJ1-2,CASSLTGAYGYTF,TGTGCCAGCAGTTTGACAGGGGCCTATGGCTACACCTTC
TRBV4-3,TRBD1,-,TRBJ1-2,CASSQGTGRDYGYTF,TGCGCCAGCAGCCAAGGGACAGGGAGGGACTATGGCTACACCTTC
TRBV19,-,-,TRBJ1-5,CASIRSNSNQPQHF,TGTGCCAGTATCCGGAGTAATAGCAATCAGCCCCAGCATTTT
TRBV30,TRBD1,-,TRBJ1-5,CAWGTGPRQPQHF,TGTGCCTGGGGGACAGGTCCCCGTCAGCCCCAGCATTTT